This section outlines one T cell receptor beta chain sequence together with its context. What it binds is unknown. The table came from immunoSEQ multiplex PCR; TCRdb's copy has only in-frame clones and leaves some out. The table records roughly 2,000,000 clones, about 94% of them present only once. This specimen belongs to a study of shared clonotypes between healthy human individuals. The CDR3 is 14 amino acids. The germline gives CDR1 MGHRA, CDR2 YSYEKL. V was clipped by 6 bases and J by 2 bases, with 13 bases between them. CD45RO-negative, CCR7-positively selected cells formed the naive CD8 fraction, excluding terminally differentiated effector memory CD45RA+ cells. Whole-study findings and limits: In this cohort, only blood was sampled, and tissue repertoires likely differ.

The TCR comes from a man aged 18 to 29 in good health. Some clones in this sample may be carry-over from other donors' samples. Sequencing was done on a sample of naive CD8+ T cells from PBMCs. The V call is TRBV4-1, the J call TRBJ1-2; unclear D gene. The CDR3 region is CASSERAFNYGYTF. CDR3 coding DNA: TGCGCCAGCAGTGAGAGGGCCTTCAACTATGGCTACACCTTC.